Following are 7 T cell receptor beta chains from one sample sequenced in a study of blood T cell repertoires in COVID-19 (dated by TCRdb to the early 2020s). Library preparation employed the immunoSEQ multiplex PCR assay. This is the immuneACCESS table as TCRdb keeps it, with only in-frame sequences that have V and J called. A part of the clones is gone; compared with another copy, unresolved V genes explain less than half, and the rest is unexplained. The sample table contains roughly 17,000 clones; only one count was recorded for about 90% of them. Less than 6% of the sample is in the top ten clones. The sample taken for sequencing was peripheral blood. The receptors were sampled from a human donor in a cohort sampled during active COVID-19.

This clone was seen only once. V and J are TRBV28 and TRBJ1-2; TRBD1 matches at 11 bases. J lost 3 bases, V lost 4 bases, and 4 bases had no gene match. This CDR3 contains 15 residues. Germline CDR1 MDHEN, CDR2 SYDVKM. In DNA form, the CDR3 reads TGTGCCAGCAGTTCACCGGGACAGGGGGACTATGGCTACACCTTC. It yields the protein CASSSPGQGDYGYTF.

The CDR3: CASSLEPGQGRSPLHF. CDR3 bases: TGCGCCAGCAGCTTGGAGCCGGGACAGGGGCGCTCACCCCTCCACTTT. The rearrangement joins TRBV5-1 to TRBJ1-6; 10 nucleotides agree with TRBD1. The CDR3 consists of 16 residues. CDR1 SGHRS and CDR2 YFSETQ come from the germline V gene. V shed 0 bases and J 10 bases; nucleotides not matched to a gene: 7.

The chain uses TRBV4-1 and TRBJ2-5; 7 bases are a match to TRBD1. Per the germline V gene, CDR1 is MGHRA and CDR2 is YSYEKL. The length of the CDR3 is 15 residues. The junction had 10 bases not matched to a gene; V was cut back by 5 bases and J by 4 bases. The CDR3 nucleotides are TGCGCCAGCAGCACCCGACAGGGTTCGGCAGAGACCCAGTACTTC. Its translation is CASSTRQGSAETQYF.

The rearrangement links TRBV28 to TRBJ2-7; the D is unclear. The V gene's germline CDR1 is MDHEN and CDR2 SYDVKM. Trimming removed 5 bases from V and 5 bases from J, with 10 bases in between. The CDR3 length is 12 residues. The CDR3 sequence: CASSVFRNEQYF. The CDR3 DNA follows: TGTGCCAGCAGTGTCTTTAGAAACGAGCAGTACTTC.

This clone was detected only a few times. The V and J genes are TRBV15 and TRBJ2-2; 12 nucleotides align to TRBD1. Trimming removed 0 bases from V and 7 bases from J; junction bases left unmatched: 6. This CDR3 region has 17 residues. In germline, CDR1 is LNHNV, CDR2 YYDKDF (reference sequence). In DNA form, the CDR3 reads TGTGCCACCAGCAGAGATGGGGGACAGGGGGCGGTCGGGGAGCTGTTTTTT. It specifies CATSRDGGQGAVGELFF.

The chain is built from TRBV19 and TRBJ1-4; D gene uncertain. Germline V gene sequence: CDR1 LNHDA, CDR2 SQIVND (reference sequence). Trimming removed 3 bases at V and 3 bases at J, with 8 bases between. The CDR3 has 14 residues. The CDR3 DNA is TGTGCCAGTAGTATTTCCGAGGCTAATGAAAAACTGTTTTTT. This translates into CASSISEANEKLFF. Together with reference TRBV19 and TRBJ1-4, the CDR3 gives the full variable domain: DGGITQSPKYLFRKEGQNVTLSCEQNLNHDAMYWYRQDPGQGLRLIYYSQIVNDFQKGDIAEGYSVSREKKESFPLTVTSAQKNPTAFYLCASSISEANEKLFFGSGTQLSVL.

This clone was seen just once. The chain links TRBV5-5 to TRBJ1-1; D is ambiguous. The germline V gene has CDR1 SGHKS and CDR2 YYEKEE (reference sequence). Trimming removed 0 bases from V and 8 bases from J, with 8 bases in between. The CDR3 runs 12 residues. In nucleotides, the CDR3 is TGTGCCAGCAGCTTGGATAGTAGAGAAGCTTTCTTT. Its translation: CASSLDSREAFF.